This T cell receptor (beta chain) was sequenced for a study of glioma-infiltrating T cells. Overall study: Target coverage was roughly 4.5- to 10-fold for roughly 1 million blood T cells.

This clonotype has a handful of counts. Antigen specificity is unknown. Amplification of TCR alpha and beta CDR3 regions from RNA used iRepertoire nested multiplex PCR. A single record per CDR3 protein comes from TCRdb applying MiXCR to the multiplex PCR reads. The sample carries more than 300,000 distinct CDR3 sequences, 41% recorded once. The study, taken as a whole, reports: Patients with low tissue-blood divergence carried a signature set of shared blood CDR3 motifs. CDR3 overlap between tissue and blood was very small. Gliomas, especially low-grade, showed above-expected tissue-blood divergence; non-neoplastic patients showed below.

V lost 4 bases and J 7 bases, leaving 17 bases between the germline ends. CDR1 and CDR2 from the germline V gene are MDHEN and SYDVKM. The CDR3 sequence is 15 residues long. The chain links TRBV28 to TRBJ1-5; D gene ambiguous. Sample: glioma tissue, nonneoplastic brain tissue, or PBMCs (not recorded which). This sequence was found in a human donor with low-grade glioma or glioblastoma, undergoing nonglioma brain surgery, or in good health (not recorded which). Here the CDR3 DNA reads TGTGCCAGCAGTTCTCACGTGGGGAGGGAACAGCCCCAGCATTTT. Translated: CASSSHVGREQPQHF.